These T cell receptor beta chains were read from a single sample in a study of blood T cell repertoires in COVID-19. Produced via immunoSEQ multiplex PCR; TCRdb's table is partial and in-frame only. The sample has some 120,000 clones, approximately 81% seen once. The specimen was peripheral blood. The receptors come from a woman between 25 and 40 years old who had recovered from COVID-19. CDR3s include the opening cysteine and the closing phenylalanine or tryptophan. D genes are given only for firm matches. The size entry is marked missing in some rows and otherwise reads once, few, many or a size class.

>.|TRBJ1-1|TRBV20-1|.
TGCAGTGCTAGAACAGGGTCTGAAGCTTTCTTT
CSARTGSEAFF
>TRBD1|TRBJ2-6|TRBV27|.
TGTGCCAGCAGTTCACTCTCCGGGACAGGGGGGCCTGGGGCCAACGTCCTGACTTTC
CASSSLSGTGGPGANVLTF
>.|TRBJ1-2|TRBV9|.
TGTGCCAGCAGCCCGGCCCGGGGGGGAGGCTACACCTTC
CASSPARGGGYTF
>TRBD1|TRBJ1-2|TRBV6-5|.
TGTGCCAGCACCACAGACAGGGATTATGGCTACACCTTC
CASTTDRDYGYTF
>TRBD1|TRBJ1-1|TRBV6-6|.
TGTGCCAGCAGTTACTCAGGGACAGGTGGCACTGAAGCTTTCTTT
CASSYSGTGGTEAFF
>.|TRBJ2-3|TRBV10-2|.
TGCGCCAGCAGTTACCAGGGGTGGAAAGATACGCAGTATTTT
CASSYQGWKDTQYF
>.|TRBJ1-2|TRBV7-9|.
TGTGCCAGCAGCCTGGCAGGGGCCAACTATGGCTACACCTTC
CASSLAGANYGYTF
>.|TRBJ2-5|TRBV27|few
TGTGCCAGCAGTCTATACAGTACTGGGGAGACCCAGTACTTC
CASSLYSTGETQYF
>.|TRBJ2-1|TRBV5-1|.
TGCGCCAGCAGCCCCGGAGATGCTTACAATGAGCAGTTCTTC
CASSPGDAYNEQFF
>.|TRBJ2-1|TRBV5-1|once
TGCGCCAGCAGCTACGCGGTGTCCTACAATGAGCAGTTCTTC
CASSYAVSYNEQFF
>.|TRBJ1-5|TRBV5-1|few
TGCGCCAGCAGCCCATCGGGACAAAACAATCAGCCCCAGCATTTT
CASSPSGQNNQPQHF
>.|TRBJ1-1|TRBV5-1|.
TGCGCCAGCAGCTTGAGTACAGGGTCGATAGCTTTCTTT
CASSLSTGSIAFF
>.|TRBJ1-2|TRBV5-1|.
TGCGCCAGCAGCTTGGAGCCAGGAACCTATGGCTACACCTTC
CASSLEPGTYGYTF
>.|TRBJ2-5|TRBV9|.
TGTGCCAGCAGCGTAGTTGCGGGGGCACCCCAAGAGACCCAGTACTTC
CASSVVAGAPQETQYF
>.|TRBJ2-1|TRBV19|few
TGTGCCAGTAGTCCGGAGACTGGGGCGGTGGTGCAGTTCTTC
CASSPETGAVVQFF
>TRBD2|TRBJ2-7|TRBV28|once
TGTGCCAGCAGTTTAGCGGGAGGGCCCCCCGAGCAGTACTTC
CASSLAGGPPEQYF
>TRBD1|TRBJ1-4|TRBV5-1|once
TGCGCCAGCAGTACAGGGGCGGGTAATGAAAAACTGTTTTTT
CASSTGAGNEKLFF
>.|TRBJ2-2|TRBV14|.
TGTGCCAGCAGCCTGACAGGTCCTACCGGGGAGCTGTTTTTT
CASSLTGPTGELFF
>.|TRBJ1-1|TRBV2|.
TGTGCCAGCAGTTCCGTCGGGGGACCGAACACTGAAGCTTTCTTT
CASSSVGGPNTEAFF
>.|TRBJ1-4|TRBV5-1|.
TGCGCCAGCAGCAGAGGGAAGGTGGATGAAAAACTGTTTTTT
CASSRGKVDEKLFF
>.|TRBJ1-1|TRBV19|.
TGTGCCAGTCCCAAACCGGGGGGAAACACTGAAGCTTTCTTT
CASPKPGGNTEAFF
>TRBD1|TRBJ1-1|TRBV19|once
TGTGCCAGTAGTGGGACAGTAAACACTGAAGCTTTCTTT
CASSGTVNTEAFF
>.|TRBJ1-1|TRBV11-2|.
TGTGCCAGCAGCCAGGGGTCTGAAGCTTTCTTT
CASSQGSEAFF
>TRBD1|TRBJ2-5|TRBV29-1|.
TGCAGCGCAAGATTTCAGGGGGTTGTAGAGACCCAGTACTTC
CSARFQGVVETQYF
>TRBD1|TRBJ2-7|TRBV4-1|.
TGCGCCAGCAGCCCCCGGGACAGGGGTTCCTACGAGCAGTACTTC
CASSPRDRGSYEQYF
>TRBD2|TRBJ2-1|TRBV29-1|.
TGCAGCGTTGGAGGCGGGGGGAGCTCCTACAATGAGCAGTTCTTC
CSVGGGGSSYNEQFF
>TRBD1|TRBJ1-2|TRBV29-1|.
TGCAGCTGCCCTGAGGGGGCACTTGGCTACACCTTC
CSCPEGALGYTF